These 19 T cell receptor beta chains were sequenced from one sample in a study of beta chain features in type 1 diabetes. Isolated RNA was reverse transcribed in full, so expressed TCRB transcripts were sequenced. Measured with immunoSEQ multiplex PCR; TCRdb has only the in-frame clones, and not every one. The table shows 310,000 or so clones, with 9.3% occurring only once. These receptors' targets are unknown. Whole-study findings and limits: Among all four CD4+ subsets, Type 1 diabetes patients had TCRB CDR3s that were moderately but significantly shorter.

What was sequenced was central memory CD4+ T cells from blood. The source is a man younger than 45 with type 1 diabetes.

This clone was seen more than once but under ten times. V and J are TRBV5-1 and TRBJ1-1, with D uncertain. The CDR3 totals 13 residues. The ends were cut back, 5 bases at V and 1 base at J, with 9 bases in the middle. The germline V gene encodes CDR1 SGHRS and CDR2 YFSETQ. CDR3 loop: CASRELGNTEAFF. The CDR3 nucleotides are TGCGCCAGCAGGGAGTTGGGGAACACTGAAGCTTTCTTT.

This clone was observed a few times. The chain is built from TRBV20-1 and TRBJ2-5, with unresolved D. V lost 6 bases and J lost 5, with 10 bases in between. Germline CDR1 reads DFQATT; CDR2 reads SNEGSKA (reference sequence). CDR3 length: 11 residues. The DNA for the CDR3 is TGCAGTGCATTGTCTTGGGAGACCCAGTACTTC. It is translated as CSALSWETQYF.

This clone came up a few times. V usage is TRBV7-2 and J usage is TRBJ2-1, with D perhaps matching TRBD2 (6 bases). The CDR3 runs to 14 residues. V lost 2 bases and J 8 bases, leaving 13 bases between the germline ends. Looked up from germline, CDR1 is SGHTA and CDR2 is FQGNSA. CDR3 nucleotides: TGTGCCAGCAGCTTACGTAAACCGGGAGATGAGCAGTTCTTC. This codes for CASSLRKPGDEQFF.

The chain combines TRBV5-1 with TRBJ1-2, with 7 bases that match TRBD1. Germline V gene data show CDR1 as SGHRS and CDR2 as YFSETQ. There are 14 residues in the CDR3. The J segment lost 4 bases and the V segment lost 3 bases, leaving 6 bases of the junction unmatched. CDR3 loop: CASSSEGALYGYTF. Here the CDR3 DNA reads TGCGCCAGCAGCTCCGAGGGGGCCCTCTATGGCTACACCTTC.

The chain employs TRBV2 and TRBJ1-5, with TRBD1 matching over 8 bases. The CDR3 runs 14 residues. J was trimmed by 6 bases and V by 6 bases; bases with no gene match: 7. Per germline, CDR1 SNHLY and CDR2 FYNNEI. As DNA, the CDR3 is TGTGCCAGCAGCGCGACAGGGGAGAGTCAGCCCCAGCATTTT. Its protein product is CASSATGESQPQHF.

This clone occurred a few times. The chain recombines TRBV2 with TRBJ2-1; TRBD2 matches at 11 bases. V lost 5 bases and J lost 9; bases outside the gene matches: 9. Germline V gene lookup returns CDR1 SNHLY and CDR2 FYNNEI. The CDR3 totals 15 residues. The CDR3: CASSLTSGGRSEQFF. The CDR3 nucleotides read TGTGCCAGCAGTTTAACTAGCGGGGGTCGTAGTGAGCAGTTCTTC.

This clone was observed a few times. The chain links TRBV19 to TRBJ2-7; the D gene is possibly TRBD2 (5 bases). V gave up 4 bases and J gave up 3 bases, with 13 bases separating them. Per germline, CDR1 LNHDA and CDR2 SQIVND (reference sequence). The CDR3 is 14 residues long. The CDR3 protein is CASSTRPGSYEQYF. CDR3 nucleotides: TGTGCCAGTAGTACCCGACCGGGGAGCTACGAGCAGTACTTC. Based on the CDR3 plus reference TRBV19 and TRBJ2-7, the full variable domain is DGGITQSPKYLFRKEGQNVTLSCEQNLNHDAMYWYRQDPGQGLRLIYYSQIVNDFQKGDIAEGYSVSREKKESFPLTVTSAQKNPTAFYLCASSTRPGSYEQYFGPGTRLTVT.

The sample holds a few counts of this clone. The rearrangement links TRBV11-2 to TRBJ1-2, with D unclear. The CDR3 extends over 15 amino acids. The germline V gene encodes CDR1 SGHAT and CDR2 FQNNGV. Trimming removed 1 base from V and 2 bases from J, with 11 bases in between. In nucleotides, the CDR3 is TGTGCCAGCAGCTTAGCGGGAGGAGGCAACTATGGCTACACCTTC. Protein: CASSLAGGGNYGYTF.

This clone has just a few counts. The chain recombines TRBV29-1 with TRBJ2-1; D call uncertain. The CDR3 is 12 residues long. From germline, CDR1 is SQVTM and CDR2 ANQGSEA. V was trimmed by 6 bases and J by 5 bases, leaving 11 bases between them. CDR3 in DNA: TGCAGCGTCAGGACGGGTCACAATGAGCAGTTCTTC. It specifies CSVRTGHNEQFF.

The gene calls are TRBV18 and TRBJ1-2, with D maybe TRBD1 (5 bases). Germline V lookup: CDR1 KGHSH, CDR2 LQKENI. The CDR3 covers 15 residues. V gave up 0 bases and J gave up 8 bases, with 16 bases separating them. The CDR3 spells CASSPPERPGYGYTF. The CDR3 DNA follows: TGTGCCAGCTCACCACCAGAACGGCCAGGGTACGGCTACACCTTC. Complete variable domain (other parts from reference TRBV18 and TRBJ1-2): NAGVMQNPRHLVRRRGQEARLRCSPMKGHSHVYWYRQLPEEGLKFMVYLQKENIIDESGMPKERFSAEFPKEGPSILRIQQVVRGDSAAYFCASSPPERPGYGYTFGSGTRLTVV.

V usage is TRBV6-1 and J usage is TRBJ1-5; 7 nucleotides agree with TRBD1. V shed 10 bases and J 1 base; nucleotides not matched to a gene: 1. The germline CDR1 and CDR2 sequences are MNHNS and SASEGT. The CDR3 length is 12 residues. The CDR3 DNA reads TGTGCCACAGGGGGGAGCAATCAGCCCCAGCATTTT. Protein: CATGGSNQPQHF.

This clone was found a few times. The CDR3 sequence is CASSQDYGGPEAFF. The CDR3, as DNA: TGCGCCAGCAGCCAAGATTATGGGGGCCCTGAAGCTTTCTTT. This chain links TRBV4-3 with TRBJ1-1; maybe TRBD1 (6 bases). This CDR3 comprises 14 residues. The V end was cut by 0 bases, the J end by 6 bases, with 11 bases between. CDR1 LGHNA and CDR2 YSLEER come from the germline V gene.

This clone occurred many times. The chain employs TRBV27 and TRBJ2-7; D uncertain. Germline CDR1 is MNHEY and CDR2 is SMNVEV (reference sequence). The CDR3 extends over 14 amino acids. V shed 7 bases and J shed 5 bases, with 18 bases lying between them. This CDR3 is CASTPRAGVNEQYF. The CDR3 coding sequence is TGTGCCAGCACTCCCCGGGCCGGTGTGAACGAGCAGTACTTC.

J is TRBJ1-1 and V is TRBV30, with no clear D. The CDR3 has 11 residues. Germline CDR1 GTSNPN, CDR2 SVGIG (reference sequence). Deletions cut 4 bases from V and 5 bases from J, with 8 bases between. CDR3 coding DNA: TGTGCCTGGACGTCCGGTACTGAAGCTTTCTTT. It specifies CAWTSGTEAFF.

In its sample, this clone was seen a few times. The J gene is TRBJ2-1, the V gene TRBV4-3; D unresolved. Deletions cut 0 bases from V and 4 bases from J, with 7 bases between. Per germline, CDR1 LGHNA and CDR2 YSLEER. There are 14 residues in the CDR3. CDR3 nucleotide sequence: TGCGCCAGCAGCCAAGATCGCCAGTACAATGAGCAGTTCTTC. The encoded protein is CASSQDRQYNEQFF.

V is TRBV7-9 and J is TRBJ2-7, with D perhaps TRBD1 (5 bases). V was trimmed by 0 bases and J by 6 bases, leaving 12 bases between them. The CDR3 contains 14 residues. Per the germline V gene, CDR1 is SEHNR and CDR2 is FQNEAQ (reference sequence). CDR3 sequence reads: CASSLAGAQGEQYF. The CDR3, as DNA: TGTGCCAGCAGCTTAGCAGGGGCGCAGGGCGAGCAGTACTTC.

CDR3 DNA: TGTGCCAGCAGCCGGGACTTCCGGAAAACCGGGGAGCTGTTTTTT. Translating gives CASSRDFRKTGELFF. The chain recombines TRBV5-5 with TRBJ2-2; D is perhaps TRBD2 (6 bases). The CDR3 is 15 residues long. V was trimmed by 4 bases and J by 5 bases, leaving 15 bases between them. Germline V gene lookup returns CDR1 SGHKS and CDR2 YYEKEE (reference sequence). The full variable domain, its missing parts supplied by reference TRBV5-5 and TRBJ2-2, is DAGVTQSPTHLIKTRGQQVTLRCSPISGHKSVSWYQQVLGQGPQFIFQYYEKEERGRGNFPDRFSARQFPNYSSELNVNALLLGDSALYLCASSRDFRKTGELFFGEGSRLTVL.

In the case of this clone: Other DNA sequences in the sample encode the same CDR3. J is TRBJ2-7 and V is TRBV7-2, with D perhaps TRBD2 (6 bases). This CDR3 comprises 14 residues. The V gene's germline CDR1 is SGHTA and CDR2 FQGNSA. Trimming shortened V by 1 base and J by 4 bases, and 11 bases separated the two germline ends. CDR3 coding DNA: TGTGCCAGCAGCTTAGTGGCTAGCGCGTACGAGCAGTACTTC. Protein: CASSLVASAYEQYF.

The table lists this clone with many counts. This rearrangement joins TRBV10-3 to TRBJ2-4, with D maybe TRBD1 (6 bases). Germline V CDR1 and CDR2: ENHRY, SYGVKD. The CDR3 is 14 amino acids. Trimming cost V 5 bases and J 4 bases, with 12 bases left between them. Here the CDR3 reads CAISQTGDKNIQYF. The CDR3 DNA reads as TGTGCCATCAGTCAGACAGGCGATAAAAACATTCAGTACTTC.